This T cell receptor (beta chain) is from a study of cytomegalovirus exposure and HLA in healthy donors. The study ran its PCR with 60 Vbeta and 13 Jbeta primers. Clones were sequenced by immunoSEQ multiplex PCR, and TCRdb holds only the in-frame ones, with some missing. The sample contains around 190,000 clones, roughly 86% of which appear only once. CDR3 length: 13 residues. The germline V and J ends were trimmed by 4 bases and 2 bases, with 8 bases remaining between them. Germline loops: CDR1 MGHRA, CDR2 YSYEKL. The sequenced sample was PBMCs. This TCR came from a woman between 18 and 29 years old in good health and CMV-seronegative. The chain joins TRBV4-1 to TRBJ2-5, with D unclear. This CDR3 reads CASSPRIQETQYF. The CDR3 region has the DNA TGCGCCAGCAGCCCGCGGATTCAAGAGACCCAGTACTTC.